This TCR beta chain was identified in a study of control samples from healthy donors and cancer patients. Produced via immunoSEQ multiplex PCR; TCRdb's table is partial and in-frame only. Of 90,000 to 100,000 clones in the sample, about 80% were seen once. The V and J ends lost 3 bases and 0 bases, in that order; junction bases with no gene match: 5. This CDR3 is 17 amino acids long. Germline values: CDR1 SGDLS, CDR2 YYNGEE. The sample comprised blood. The clonotype was recovered from a woman in her thirties in good health. The chain recombines TRBV9 with TRBJ2-5; 13 nucleotides agree with TRBD2. CDR3 sequence reads: CASSAGLAGVYQETQYF. The CDR3 nucleotides are TGTGCCAGCAGCGCCGGACTAGCGGGGGTCTACCAAGAGACCCAGTACTTC.